The 29 T cell receptor beta chains presented below share a single source sample, sequenced in a study of cytomegalovirus exposure and HLA in healthy donors. PCR employed 60 Vbeta and 13 Jbeta primers. Produced via immunoSEQ multiplex PCR; TCRdb's table is partial and in-frame only. Of about 300,000 clones listed, 75% to 90% are singletons. The sequenced sample consisted of PBMCs. The source is a middle-aged man in good health and CMV-seropositive.

V is TRBV4-3 and J is TRBJ2-1; the match to TRBD2 covers 9 bases. With V trimmed by 1 base and J by 5 bases, 12 bases remained unmatched. The CDR3 runs to 18 residues. The germline V gene encodes CDR1 LGHNA and CDR2 YSLEER. This CDR3 is CASSQVWLTSGINNEQFF. As DNA, the CDR3 is TGCGCCAGCAGCCAAGTATGGTTGACTAGCGGAATTAACAATGAGCAGTTCTTC.

The sample holds a few counts of this clone. Distinct nucleotide sequences in the sample also encode this CDR3. V usage is TRBV19 and J usage is TRBJ1-1, with 9 bases aligning to TRBD1. The CDR3 length is 15 residues. Germline loops: CDR1 LNHDA, CDR2 SQIVND (reference sequence). Trimming removed 7 bases from V and 8 bases from J; junction bases left unmatched: 14. The CDR3 sequence is CASTSKLGQGYEAFF. CDR3 nucleotide sequence: TGTGCCAGTACGTCAAAGCTCGGACAGGGGTACGAAGCTTTCTTT.

This chain connects TRBV6-4 to TRBJ2-1; 14 nucleotides agree with TRBD2. V gave up 6 bases and J gave up 6 bases; unmatched junction bases: 4. The CDR3 is 15 amino acids. CDR1 and CDR2 (germline): MRHNA, SNTAGT. The CDR3 nucleotides are TGTGCCAGCAGCCCGACTAGCGGGAGGGCCAATGAGCAGTTCTTC. This codes for CASSPTSGRANEQFF.

In regard to this clone: Other DNA sequences of this sample code for an identical CDR3. V and J are TRBV9 and TRBJ1-1; the D gene is possibly TRBD1 (5 bases). The germline V and J ends were trimmed by 4 bases and 1 base, with 8 bases remaining between them. The CDR3 has 13 amino acids. The germline V gene encodes CDR1 SGDLS and CDR2 YYNGEE. The CDR3 here is CASSPTGNTEAFF. The CDR3 nucleotides read TGTGCCAGCAGCCCAACAGGGAACACTGAAGCTTTCTTT.

The rearrangement links TRBV7-9 to TRBJ1-2, with a possible D match to TRBD1 (6 bases). Trimming stripped 7 bases from V and 6 bases from J, with 24 bases between. The length of the CDR3 is 16 residues. CDR1 SEHNR and CDR2 FQNEAQ come from the germline V gene (reference sequence). CDR3 in amino acids: CASTPRGGWNADGYTF. In DNA form, the CDR3 reads TGTGCCAGCACCCCGAGGGGGGGGTGGAACGCTGATGGCTACACCTTC.

The rearrangement joins TRBV19 to TRBJ2-1; TRBD2 agrees at 9 bases. The V gene's germline CDR1 is LNHDA and CDR2 SQIVND (reference sequence). V trimming: 5 bases; J trimming: 6 bases; junction bases outside the gene matches: 14. The CDR3 extends over 17 amino acids. CDR3 region: CASSLSEGTSLGNEQFF. For the CDR3, the DNA is TGTGCCAGTAGTCTCTCTGAAGGGACTAGCCTAGGCAATGAGCAGTTCTTC.

This clone appeared once. The chain recombines TRBV7-8 with TRBJ2-5; 12 bases map to TRBD1. V lost 3 bases, J lost 1 base, and 3 bases stayed unmatched. Germline CDR1 SGHVS, CDR2 FQNEAQ. The CDR3 extends over 16 amino acids. The CDR3: CASSFGTGGVQETQYF. CDR3 coding DNA: TGTGCCAGCAGCTTTGGGACAGGGGGCGTCCAAGAGACCCAGTACTTC.

This clone was observed once. The chain uses TRBV5-1 and TRBJ2-7; 9 nucleotides align to TRBD2. The germline V gene has CDR1 SGHRS and CDR2 YFSETQ. V trimming: 3 bases; J trimming: 0 bases; junction bases outside the gene matches: 4. CDR3 length: 15 residues. The CDR3 loop reads CASSSTSGSSYEQYF. The CDR3 region has the DNA TGCGCCAGCAGCTCGACTAGCGGAAGCTCCTACGAGCAGTACTTC.

V usage is TRBV7-3 and J usage is TRBJ2-5; maybe TRBD2 (6 bases). Germline lookup yields CDR1 SGHTA and CDR2 FQGTGA. V lost 1 base and J lost 3, with 12 bases in between. This CDR3 contains 15 residues. CDR3 in amino acids: CASSLSGLAKETQYF. The CDR3 DNA reads as TGTGCCAGCAGCTTAAGCGGGCTAGCGAAAGAGACCCAGTACTTC.

J is TRBJ1-6 and V is TRBV2; D is undetermined. The V end lost 5 bases, the J end lost 5 bases, and 4 bases lay between the germline ends. The CDR3 has 12 residues. Germline loops: CDR1 SNHLY, CDR2 FYNNEI. CDR3 region: CASSPNNSPLHF. The CDR3 nucleotides are TGTGCCAGCAGTCCTAATAATTCACCCCTCCACTTT.

The chain carries TRBV7-2 and TRBJ1-5; 7 bases map to TRBD1. CDR1 is SGHTA and CDR2 is FQGNSA in the germline V gene. V was pared by 5 bases and J by 8 bases, with 15 bases of the junction left unmatched. The CDR3 covers 16 residues. CDR3 bases: TGTGCCAGCAGCGCAAGAACCGGGACAGAGGCTAAGCCCCAGCATTTT. Protein: CASSARTGTEAKPQHF.

The CDR3 DNA reads TGTGCCACCAGCAGAACCCGACAGGGGCGGACTGAAGCTTTCTTT. This gives the protein CATSRTRQGRTEAFF. The rearrangement links TRBV15 to TRBJ1-1; 8 bases map to TRBD1. The V segment lost 2 bases and the J segment 5 bases; nucleotides outside the gene matches: 7. Germline CDR1 is LNHNV and CDR2 is YYDKDF (reference sequence). CDR3 length equals 15 residues.

Written as DNA, the CDR3 is TGTGCCAGCAGCCAAGGGAGCGGGAGCGTCCCCGAGCAGTTCTTC. It specifies CASSQGSGSVPEQFF. This sequence joins TRBV14 and TRBJ2-1, with 8 bases matching TRBD2. This CDR3 comprises 15 residues. Losses at the gene ends were 1 base for V and 10 bases for J; bases not matched to a gene: 9. Germline V CDR1 and CDR2: SGHDN, FVKESK.

The chain employs TRBV7-8 and TRBJ1-1; D is unclear. The CDR3 consists of 13 residues. Germline CDR1 SGHVS, CDR2 FQNEAQ. The V gene lost 1 base and the J gene lost 5 bases, with 8 bases spanning the gap. CDR3 DNA sequence: TGTGCCAGCAGCTTAGGTATCCAGACTGAAGCTTTCTTT. It translates to CASSLGIQTEAFF.

The chain employs TRBV7-2 and TRBJ2-6, with TRBD1 identical over 9 bases. The CDR3 is made up of 18 amino acids. Germline V lookup: CDR1 SGHTA, CDR2 FQGNSA. V was pared by 1 base and J by 0 bases, with 4 bases of the junction left unmatched. CDR3 loop: CASSLGQGVPSGANVLTF. The CDR3 DNA is TGTGCCAGCAGCTTAGGACAGGGGGTGCCCTCTGGGGCCAACGTCCTGACTTTC.

The chain has TRBV7-3 and TRBJ2-1; 7 positions match TRBD2. The V segment lost 4 bases and the J segment 4 bases; nucleotides outside the gene matches: 4. Looked up from germline, CDR1 is SGHTA and CDR2 is FQGTGA. This CDR3 region has 14 residues. The DNA for the CDR3 is TGTGCCAGCAGCTATTCTAGCGGATACAATGAGCAGTTCTTC. Translating gives CASSYSSGYNEQFF.

V and J are TRBV5-1 and TRBJ2-5, with 8 nucleotides matching TRBD2. The junction had 10 bases not matched to a gene; V was cut back by 5 bases and J by 4 bases. The CDR3 is 15 residues long. Germline CDR1 SGHRS, CDR2 YFSETQ. The CDR3 reads CASSRAGDPSETQYF. In DNA form, the CDR3 reads TGCGCCAGCAGTCGAGCGGGAGACCCCTCAGAGACCCAGTACTTC.

V gene TRBV6-5 combines with J gene TRBJ2-7; 7 bases line up with TRBD1. V shed 0 bases and J 2 bases; nucleotides not matched to a gene: 4. The V gene's germline CDR1 is MNHEY and CDR2 SVGAGI. The CDR3 is 15 amino acids. Here the CDR3 reads CASSYSPTGTYEQYF. For the CDR3, the DNA is TGTGCCAGCAGTTACTCGCCGACAGGGACCTACGAGCAGTACTTC.

This clone showed up just a few times. The chain couples TRBV30 to TRBJ1-2; 7 bases are a match to TRBD1. V lost 2 bases, J lost 9 bases, and 15 bases stayed unmatched. The CDR3 totals 15 residues. Germline values: CDR1 GTSNPN, CDR2 SVGIG (reference sequence). CDR3 amino acids: CAWSPTGTADVRYTF. CDR3 nucleotide sequence: TGTGCCTGGAGTCCAACCGGGACAGCCGACGTGCGCTACACCTTC. The full variable domain, in which reference TRBV30 and TRBJ1-2 provide the parts outside the CDR3, is SQTIHQWPATLVQPVGSPLSLECTVEGTSNPNLYWYRQAAGRGLQLLFYSVGIGQISSEVPQNLSASRPQDRQFILSSKKLLLSDSGFYLCAWSPTGTADVRYTFGSGTRLTVV.

This chain connects TRBV27 to TRBJ1-5; 12 bases fit TRBD1. After removal of 4 bases from V and 4 bases from J, the junction contained 2 bases not matched to a gene. The CDR3 runs to 15 residues. CDR1 is MNHEY and CDR2 is SMNVEV in the germline V gene (reference sequence). The CDR3 region has the DNA TGTGCCAGCAGTTCGGGACAGGGGGCGAATCAGCCCCAGCATTTT. Encoded protein: CASSSGQGANQPQHF.

The chain joins TRBV6-5 to TRBJ1-2, with TRBD1 matching 7 bases. The CDR3 has 15 residues. V shed 2 bases, J shed 4 bases, and the junction held 7 bases outside the gene matches. Germline V gene lookup returns CDR1 MNHEY and CDR2 SVGAGI. The CDR3 DNA follows: TGTGCCAGCAGTTACCGGAGCAGGGGGGTCTATGGCTACACCTTC. Translation: CASSYRSRGVYGYTF.

This clone was seen more than once but under ten times. This rearrangement joins TRBV4-2 to TRBJ2-7; 11 nucleotides line up with TRBD2. CDR3 length: 15 residues. With V trimmed by 3 bases and J by 5 bases, 6 bases remained unmatched. Germline V gives CDR1 LGHNA, CDR2 YNFKEQ. The CDR3 DNA is TGTGCCAGCAGCCACCCACTAGCGGGAGAGGACGAGCAGTACTTC. This encodes CASSHPLAGEDEQYF.

V usage is TRBV13 and J usage is TRBJ2-1; 13 bases fit TRBD2. CDR3 length: 16 residues. The V gene's germline CDR1 is PRHDT and CDR2 FYEKMQ (reference sequence). V shed 5 bases and J 9 bases; nucleotides not matched to a gene: 10. The CDR3 DNA is TGTGCCAGCAGCCGGACGACTAGCGGGAGGACGGGTGAGCAGTTCTTC. Protein sequence: CASSRTTSGRTGEQFF. Complete variable domain (other parts from reference TRBV13 and TRBJ2-1): AAGVIQSPRHLIKEKRETATLKCYPIPRHDTVYWYQQGPGQDPQFLISFYEKMQSDKGSIPDRFSAQQFSDYHSELNMSSLELGDSALYFCASSRTTSGRTGEQFFGPGTRLTVL.

The chain carries TRBV19 and TRBJ2-5; possibly TRBD1 for D (6 bases). The V gene's germline CDR1 is LNHDA and CDR2 SQIVND (reference sequence). V dropped 5 bases and J dropped 5 bases, with 15 bases sitting between them. The CDR3 sequence is 14 residues long. The CDR3 region is CASSSGGGWETQYF. The CDR3 nucleotides are TGTGCCAGTAGTTCTGGGGGCGGTTGGGAGACCCAGTACTTC. The complete variable domain, with remaining parts taken from reference TRBV19 and TRBJ2-5, reads DGGITQSPKYLFRKEGQNVTLSCEQNLNHDAMYWYRQDPGQGLRLIYYSQIVNDFQKGDIAEGYSVSREKKESFPLTVTSAQKNPTAFYLCASSSGGGWETQYFGPGTRLLVL.

This clone has more than one count but fewer than ten. The V call is TRBV11-2, the J call TRBJ1-1; TRBD1 might be the D (5 bases). The CDR3 contains 12 residues. Trimming left V 5 bases short and J 11 bases short, with 15 bases between. Per germline, CDR1 SGHAT and CDR2 FQNNGV. CDR3 nucleotide sequence: TGTGCCAGCAGCCCGACAGCCGCGACGGCTTTCTTT. It is translated as CASSPTAATAFF.

V is TRBV19 and J is TRBJ2-7, with D tentatively TRBD1 (6 bases). The CDR3 has 15 residues. With 5 bases removed from V and 0 bases from J, the gap between germline ends came to 14 bases. The germline V gene encodes CDR1 LNHDA and CDR2 SQIVND (reference sequence). This chain's CDR3 is CASSDIQGLSYEQYF. In DNA, the CDR3 is TGTGCCAGTAGTGACATACAGGGCCTCTCCTACGAGCAGTACTTC.

The V call is TRBV5-1, the J call TRBJ2-7; 9 bases are shared with TRBD1. The CDR3 sequence is 16 residues long. The ends lost 2 bases at V and 0 bases at J; junction bases unmatched: 6. Per the germline V gene, CDR1 is SGHRS and CDR2 is YFSETQ. The CDR3 sequence is CASSLMGQGLSYEQYF. In nucleotides, the CDR3 is TGCGCCAGCAGCTTAATGGGACAGGGCCTCTCCTACGAGCAGTACTTC. Full variable domain (outside the CDR3, taken from reference TRBV5-1 and TRBJ2-7): KAGVTQTPRYLIKTRGQQVTLSCSPISGHRSVSWYQQTPGQGLQFLFEYFSETQRNKGNFPGRFSGRQFSNSRSEMNVSTLELGDSALYLCASSLMGQGLSYEQYFGPGTRLTVT.

The J gene is TRBJ2-7, the V gene TRBV6-5, with 8 bases aligning to TRBD1. The CDR3 is made up of 14 amino acids. V shed 5 bases, J shed 2 bases, and the junction held 5 bases outside the gene matches. CDR1 and CDR2 from the germline V gene are MNHEY and SVGAGI. CDR3 residues: CASSRQGKAYEQYF. DNA of the CDR3: TGTGCCAGCAGTCGACAGGGGAAGGCCTACGAGCAGTACTTC.

This clone was seen only once. This rearrangement joins TRBV7-9 to TRBJ2-7; perhaps TRBD1 as D (6 bases). Germline V lookup: CDR1 SEHNR, CDR2 FQNEAQ (reference sequence). V dropped 5 bases and J dropped 6 bases, with 17 bases sitting between them. CDR3 length: 14 amino acids. CDR3 loop: CASSRQQGKVEQYF. As DNA, the CDR3 is TGTGCCAGCAGCCGACAGCAGGGGAAGGTCGAGCAGTACTTC.